This T cell receptor (beta chain) appears in the sequencing data of a study of vaccination and CD4 T cells after COVID-19. V shed 6 bases and J shed 0 bases, with 12 bases lying between them. Germline CDR1 and CDR2: SGHTA and FQGNSA. The CDR3 totals 15 residues. Time point noted: late sampling 161 to 241 days after vaccination in a few convalescent patients. As to treatment: approximately 10-day PBMC culture with coronavirus spike peptide pools or control peptides (ViraFEST assay). The assay that was used to sequence DNA from cultured CD4+ T cells was the Oncomine TCR Beta short-read assay. TCRdb independently ran MiXCR on the PCR reads; one entry per CDR3 protein. The sample has some 21,000 distinct CDR3 sequences, 43% seen once. Comments on this clonotype: Its target is not known.

This clonotype was obtained from a human donor who had recovered from COVID-19. This material consisted of CD4+ T cells from blood, cultured in vitro, taken about 7 months after SARS-CoV-2 vaccination. V gene TRBV7-2 combines with J gene TRBJ2-1, with D hard to call. In DNA form, the CDR3 reads TGTGCCAGCAGTAGGACGACAAACTCCTACAATGAGCAGTTCTTC. Protein: CASSRTTNSYNEQFF.